This T cell receptor beta chain was found in a study of blood T cell repertoires in COVID-19. Study at large: Spain, Italy and the United States supplied samples that represented acute and convalescent COVID-19. T cells, B-cell-depleted T cells, or PBMCs provided the cDNA or gDNA that served as material.

The CDR3 runs 14 residues. Germline V gives CDR1 SGDLS, CDR2 YYNGEE. V gave up 0 bases and J gave up 2 bases, with 8 bases separating them. On this clone itself: Other nucleotide sequences from this sample produce the same CDR3.

Per the original methods: Scientists estimated how many nucleated cells there were by amplifying reference gene primers. Generated by immunoSEQ multiplex PCR, the TCRdb table keeps only in-frame clones and is missing some. V, J and clone size are taken as reported in that table, and D and trimming were inferred from the DNA itself. Counted here are about 170,000 clones, about 86% occurring once; the ten biggest clones make up less than 20%. The rearrangement joins TRBV9 to TRBJ1-2; maybe TRBD1 (6 bases). Specimen: peripheral blood. The TCR sequence derives from a woman in her 70s who had recovered from COVID-19. In nucleotides, the CDR3 is TGTGCCAGCAGCGTAGGTCAGGGGAACTATGGCTACACCTTC. Its translation is CASSVGQGNYGYTF.